A selection of T cell receptor beta chains follows, all from one sample in a study of T cell changes during pregnancy in multiple sclerosis. The assay was immunoSEQ multiplex PCR, and TCRdb's table has in-frame clones only and misses some. The table lists 56,000 or so clones, around 89% of them singletons. The sample consisted of peripheral blood, taken after pregnancy. The receptors shown here come from a female donor with multiple sclerosis, enrolled in a pregnancy study. Both conserved end residues are part of each CDR3. A D gene is named only where the DNA matches it firmly. Some rows have no size entry. The others give once, few or many, or a class for an expanded clone.

J gene: TRBJ2-7
D gene: -
clone size: -
V gene: TRBV7-6
CDR3 protein: CASSLGGDEQYF
CDR3 DNA: TGTGCCAGCAGCTTAGGGGGGGACGAGCAGTACTTC

J gene: TRBJ1-2
D gene: -
clone size: -
V gene: TRBV30
CDR3 protein: CAWSVPIGGGTNYGYTF
CDR3 DNA: TGTGCCTGGAGTGTACCTATCGGGGGTGGAACTAACTATGGCTACACCTTC

J gene: TRBJ1-3
D gene: TRBD1
clone size: -
V gene: TRBV28
CDR3 protein: CASRGPGQGNTIYF
CDR3 DNA: TGTGCCAGCAGGGGCCCGGGACAGGGAAACACCATATATTTT

J gene: TRBJ2-3
D gene: TRBD2
clone size: -
V gene: TRBV11-2
CDR3 protein: CASSLDLAGVITDTQYF
CDR3 DNA: TGTGCCAGCAGCTTAGATCTCGCGGGGGTGATCACAGATACGCAGTATTTT

J gene: TRBJ1-2
D gene: -
clone size: -
V gene: TRBV18
CDR3 protein: CASSPDGGNYGYTF
CDR3 DNA: TGTGCCAGCTCACCGGACGGGGGAAACTATGGCTACACCTTC

J gene: TRBJ1-2
D gene: TRBD1
clone size: -
V gene: TRBV19
CDR3 protein: CASSSRDREIYGYTF
CDR3 DNA: TGTGCCAGTAGCTCCCGGGACAGGGAGATATATGGCTACACCTTC

J gene: TRBJ1-6
D gene: -
clone size: -
V gene: TRBV6-5
CDR3 protein: CASSSRTERGSPLHF
CDR3 DNA: TGTGCCAGCAGTTCCAGGACAGAGAGAGGCTCACCCCTCCACTTT

J gene: TRBJ1-1
D gene: -
clone size: -
V gene: TRBV5-1
CDR3 protein: CASSRGVVLNTEAFF
CDR3 DNA: TGCGCCAGCAGCCGGGGGGTCGTCTTGAACACTGAAGCTTTCTTT

J gene: TRBJ1-6
D gene: -
clone size: -
V gene: TRBV2
CDR3 protein: CASSEVWVYSERSYNSPLHF
CDR3 DNA: TGTGCCAGCAGTGAAGTTTGGGTTTATTCTGAGCGCTCCTATAATTCACCCCTCCACTTT

J gene: TRBJ1-6
D gene: TRBD1
clone size: -
V gene: TRBV2
CDR3 protein: CASGPGTGAAPLHF
CDR3 DNA: TGTGCCAGCGGACCCGGGACAGGCGCGGCACCCCTCCACTTT

J gene: TRBJ2-7
D gene: TRBD1
clone size: -
V gene: TRBV7-6
CDR3 protein: CASSPRQGSSYEQYF
CDR3 DNA: TGTGCCAGCAGCCCTCGACAGGGGAGCTCCTACGAGCAGTACTTC

J gene: TRBJ2-3
D gene: -
clone size: -
V gene: TRBV7-3
CDR3 protein: CASSLMQGTDTQYF
CDR3 DNA: TGTGCCAGCAGCTTAATGCAGGGCACAGATACGCAGTATTTT

J gene: TRBJ2-4
D gene: -
clone size: few
V gene: TRBV5-1
CDR3 protein: CASSEQGGSNIQYF
CDR3 DNA: TGCGCCAGCTCCGAGCAGGGCGGTTCAAACATTCAGTACTTC

J gene: TRBJ1-2
D gene: TRBD1
clone size: -
V gene: TRBV19
CDR3 protein: CASSMGDSANYGYTF
CDR3 DNA: TGTGCCAGTAGTATGGGGGACAGTGCTAATTATGGCTACACCTTC

J gene: TRBJ1-2
D gene: -
clone size: -
V gene: TRBV6-5
CDR3 protein: CASSYSSSLGGEGYTF
CDR3 DNA: TGTGCCAGCAGTTACTCTAGCAGTTTGGGGGGGGAGGGCTACACCTTC

J gene: TRBJ2-3
D gene: -
clone size: -
V gene: TRBV2
CDR3 protein: CASSGARRDTQYF
CDR3 DNA: TGTGCCAGCAGTGGGGCGCGGAGGGATACGCAGTATTTT

J gene: TRBJ1-3
D gene: TRBD1
clone size: -
V gene: TRBV10-3
CDR3 protein: CATTVRATGGLGNTIYF
CDR3 DNA: TGTGCCACCACTGTGCGAGCGACAGGGGGCCTCGGAAACACCATATATTTT

J gene: TRBJ2-7
D gene: -
clone size: -
V gene: TRBV7-8
CDR3 protein: CASSPREESYEQYF
CDR3 DNA: TGTGCCAGCAGCCCGCGGGAAGAAAGCTACGAGCAGTACTTC

J gene: TRBJ1-3
D gene: TRBD1
clone size: -
V gene: TRBV13
CDR3 protein: CASSERWQGANF
CDR3 DNA: TGTGCCAGCAGCGAAAGATGGCAGGGGGCGAATTTT

J gene: TRBJ2-2
D gene: -
clone size: -
V gene: TRBV11-2
CDR3 protein: CASSFLSSGELFF
CDR3 DNA: TGTGCCAGCAGCTTCCTTTCTTCCGGGGAGCTGTTTTTT

J gene: TRBJ2-2
D gene: -
clone size: -
V gene: TRBV2
CDR3 protein: CASSVFHTGELFF
CDR3 DNA: TGTGCCAGCAGTGTATTTCACACCGGGGAGCTGTTTTTT

J gene: TRBJ1-2
D gene: -
clone size: -
V gene: TRBV5-1
CDR3 protein: CASRDSQERGYTF
CDR3 DNA: TGCGCCAGCAGGGACAGCCAGGAGAGAGGCTACACCTTC

J gene: TRBJ2-7
D gene: -
clone size: -
V gene: TRBV5-6
CDR3 protein: CASSSIYDRLTYEQYF
CDR3 DNA: TGTGCCAGCAGCTCAATTTACGACAGGTTAACCTACGAGCAGTACTTC

J gene: TRBJ1-6
D gene: -
clone size: -
V gene: TRBV5-4
CDR3 protein: CASSLVGNSPLHF
CDR3 DNA: TGTGCCAGCAGCTTGGTCGGGAATTCACCCCTCCACTTT

J gene: TRBJ1-1
D gene: -
clone size: -
V gene: TRBV5-1
CDR3 protein: CASSLAGLTRTEAFF
CDR3 DNA: TGCGCCAGCAGCTTGGCCGGACTGACGAGGACTGAAGCTTTCTTT

J gene: TRBJ1-3
D gene: TRBD1
clone size: -
V gene: TRBV5-1
CDR3 protein: CASSYATGAGNTIYF
CDR3 DNA: TGCGCCAGCAGCTACGCGACAGGGGCGGGAAACACCATATATTTT

J gene: TRBJ1-6
D gene: -
clone size: -
V gene: TRBV19
CDR3 protein: CASSIDLGQSPLHF
CDR3 DNA: TGTGCCAGTAGTATAGATCTCGGTCAATCACCCCTCCACTTT

J gene: TRBJ2-3
D gene: -
clone size: -
V gene: TRBV2
CDR3 protein: CASGGLGRPDTQYF
CDR3 DNA: TGTGCCAGCGGGGGACTGGGAAGACCAGATACGCAGTATTTT

J gene: TRBJ1-1
D gene: -
clone size: -
V gene: TRBV7-9
CDR3 protein: CASSSRAGEAFF
CDR3 DNA: TGTGCCAGCAGCTCCCGGGCGGGCGAAGCTTTCTTT

J gene: TRBJ1-5
D gene: -
clone size: -
V gene: TRBV14
CDR3 protein: CASSQGGDQPQHF
CDR3 DNA: TGTGCCAGCAGCCAGGGGGGGGACCAGCCCCAGCATTTT

J gene: TRBJ2-1
D gene: TRBD1
clone size: -
V gene: TRBV27
CDR3 protein: CASSLSRDRGYNEQFF
CDR3 DNA: TGTGCCAGCAGTTTATCCCGGGACAGAGGGTACAATGAGCAGTTCTTC

J gene: TRBJ2-1
D gene: -
clone size: -
V gene: TRBV6-1
CDR3 protein: CASGPEEGSYNEQFF
CDR3 DNA: TGTGCCAGCGGCCCGGAGGAGGGCTCCTACAATGAGCAGTTCTTC

J gene: TRBJ1-2
D gene: -
clone size: -
V gene: TRBV2
CDR3 protein: CASRVRYGYTF
CDR3 DNA: TGTGCCAGCCGAGTCCGCTATGGCTACACCTTC

J gene: TRBJ1-6
D gene: TRBD1
clone size: -
V gene: TRBV6-1
CDR3 protein: CASRTTGPGSPLHF
CDR3 DNA: TGTGCCAGCAGGACGACAGGGCCCGGCTCACCCCTCCACTTT

J gene: TRBJ2-7
D gene: -
clone size: -
V gene: TRBV29-1
CDR3 protein: CSGGRDSYEQYF
CDR3 DNA: TGCAGCGGAGGCAGGGACTCCTACGAGCAGTACTTC

J gene: TRBJ2-3
D gene: TRBD1
clone size: -
V gene: TRBV9
CDR3 protein: CASSVGGWWGQGAADTQYF
CDR3 DNA: TGTGCCAGCAGCGTAGGCGGGTGGTGGGGACAGGGGGCCGCAGATACGCAGTATTTT

J gene: TRBJ2-2
D gene: TRBD1
clone size: -
V gene: TRBV7-9
CDR3 protein: CASSLRDRDGGELFF
CDR3 DNA: TGTGCCAGCAGCCTGAGAGACAGGGATGGCGGGGAGCTGTTTTTT

J gene: TRBJ2-1
D gene: -
clone size: -
V gene: TRBV13
CDR3 protein: CASSPTRYGNEQFF
CDR3 DNA: TGTGCCAGCAGCCCGACAAGGTACGGAAATGAGCAGTTCTTC

J gene: TRBJ2-3
D gene: TRBD2
clone size: -
V gene: TRBV11-2
CDR3 protein: CASRVAGGIDTQYF
CDR3 DNA: TGTGCCAGCAGGGTAGCGGGGGGAATAGATACGCAGTATTTT

J gene: TRBJ1-3
D gene: -
clone size: -
V gene: TRBV9
CDR3 protein: CASSVATGIGNTIYF
CDR3 DNA: TGTGCCAGCAGCGTAGCTACAGGGATTGGAAACACCATATATTTT

J gene: TRBJ1-2
D gene: -
clone size: -
V gene: TRBV5-6
CDR3 protein: CASGEVGGTNYGYTF
CDR3 DNA: TGTGCCAGCGGAGAGGTGGGCGGGACCAACTATGGCTACACCTTC

J gene: TRBJ2-5
D gene: TRBD2
clone size: -
V gene: TRBV10-3
CDR3 protein: CAITPSGGAETQYF
CDR3 DNA: TGTGCCATCACCCCTAGCGGGGGGGCAGAGACCCAGTACTTC

J gene: TRBJ1-1
D gene: TRBD1
clone size: -
V gene: TRBV10-2
CDR3 protein: CATLETGGAEAFF
CDR3 DNA: TGCGCCACCTTGGAAACAGGGGGCGCTGAAGCTTTCTTT

J gene: TRBJ2-1
D gene: -
clone size: -
V gene: TRBV11-1
CDR3 protein: CASSLGSGGLYNEQFF
CDR3 DNA: TGTGCCAGCAGCTTAGGGTCCGGGGGGCTCTACAATGAGCAGTTCTTC

J gene: TRBJ2-5
D gene: -
clone size: -
V gene: TRBV5-1
CDR3 protein: CASSLGHGQETQYF
CDR3 DNA: TGCGCCAGCAGCCTGGGACATGGGCAAGAGACCCAGTACTTC

J gene: TRBJ1-1
D gene: -
clone size: -
V gene: TRBV18
CDR3 protein: CASSTGLVNTEAFF
CDR3 DNA: TGTGCCAGCTCAACAGGGTTGGTGAACACTGAAGCTTTCTTT

J gene: TRBJ2-7
D gene: -
clone size: -
V gene: TRBV30
CDR3 protein: CAWTPNWALYEQYF
CDR3 DNA: TGTGCCTGGACTCCGAATTGGGCATTGTACGAGCAGTACTTC

J gene: TRBJ1-2
D gene: TRBD1
clone size: -
V gene: TRBV6-5
CDR3 protein: CASRRVQGADYGYTF
CDR3 DNA: TGTGCCAGCAGGCGAGTACAGGGGGCCGACTATGGCTACACCTTC